This paragraph reports one TCR beta chain. CDR1 and CDR2 from the germline V gene are LNHDA and SQIVND (reference sequence). The CDR3 runs 15 residues. Trimming took off 8 bases at V and 0 bases at J, with 14 bases between the two ends. This sample is drawn from a study of cytomegalovirus exposure and HLA in healthy donors. 13 Jbeta primers and 60 Vbeta primers were used for the PCR. The table came from immunoSEQ multiplex PCR; TCRdb's copy has only in-frame clones and leaves some out. This sample has approximately 73,000 clones, with over 70% found just once. This chain uses TRBV19 with TRBJ1-5; D is ambiguous. This TCR came from a woman aged 40-49 years in good health and CMV-seropositive. The source material was PBMCs. Here the CDR3 reads CASVERLLSNQPQHF. The CDR3, as DNA: TGTGCCAGTGTGGAGAGGTTACTTAGCAATCAGCCCCAGCATTTT.